These 2 T cell receptor beta chains were sequenced from one sample in a study of OX40 agonist ivuxolimab in advanced cancers. Assay used: immunoSEQ multiplex PCR; TCRdb lists only in-frame clones, some missing. The sample shows about 35,000 clones, roughly 89% of them seen only once. The specimen comprised CD4+ or CD8+ T cells sorted from blood, sampled in a trial of the OX40 agonist ivuxolimab. The receptors stem from an adult with an advanced solid tumor such as melanoma, head and neck, liver or kidney cancer.

V and J are TRBV29-1 and TRBJ1-3; D is undetermined. This CDR3 region has 13 residues. V shed 4 bases and J shed 2 bases, with 9 bases lying between them. In germline, CDR1 is SQVTM, CDR2 ANQGSEA. Here the CDR3 DNA reads TGCAGCGTTGTATTAGAGACTGGAAACACCATATATTTT. Amino acids: CSVVLETGNTIYF.

The chain couples TRBV6-6 to TRBJ1-1, with 7 bases that match TRBD1. V was clipped by 4 bases and J by 4 bases; unmatched bases: 9. CDR1 and CDR2 (germline): MNHNY, SVGAGI (reference sequence). The CDR3 spans 15 residues. The CDR3 DNA is TGTGCCAGCAGTTCGACAGGGCGCCCGGGCACTGAAGCTTTCTTT. The encoded protein is CASSSTGRPGTEAFF.